These 26 T cell receptor beta chains came from one sample sequenced in a study of beta chain features in type 1 diabetes. General observations from the study: Type 1 diabetes patients had TCRB CDR3s that were shorter (moderately but significantly so) in all four CD4+ subsets.

Investigators reverse transcribed all isolated RNA, so they sequenced expressed TCRB transcripts. The assay was immunoSEQ multiplex PCR, and TCRdb's table has in-frame clones only and misses some. The sample yields approximately 15,000 clones, roughly four fifths seen once. No antigens are known for them. Sequences were obtained from stem cell memory CD4+ T cells from blood. These receptors originate from a woman younger than 35 with type 1 diabetes.

In this sample, this clone turned up once. V usage is TRBV19 and J usage is TRBJ1-1, with a tentative D call TRBD1 (5 bases). Per germline, CDR1 LNHDA and CDR2 SQIVND (reference sequence). The CDR3 has 17 residues. V was trimmed by 3 bases and J by 3 bases, leaving 20 bases between them. CDR3 nucleotides: TGTGCCAGTAGTATCGGCAGTTGGGGCGGTGCGGACACTGAAGCTTTCTTT. Translated, it gives CASSIGSWGGADTEAFF.

CDR3 DNA sequence: TGTGCCAGCAGGACAAGGGGAGGTGAAAAACTGTTTTTT. The encoded protein is CASRTRGGEKLFF. The genes are TRBV27 and TRBJ1-4, with a weak D call TRBD1 (5 bases). This CDR3 has 13 residues. V was pared by 6 bases and J by 7 bases, with 12 bases between. Germline V gene lookup returns CDR1 MNHEY and CDR2 SMNVEV (reference sequence).

The V and J genes are TRBV7-9 and TRBJ2-1; the D is unclear. Germline V gene data show CDR1 as SEHNR and CDR2 as FQNEAQ (reference sequence). V lost 2 bases and J lost 8, with 10 bases in between. The CDR3 has 13 residues. As DNA, the CDR3 is TGTGCCAGCAGCTTATCACTATCTGATGAGCAGTTCTTC. This encodes CASSLSLSDEQFF. Using reference TRBV7-9 and TRBJ2-1 for the parts outside the CDR3, the full variable domain is DTGVSQNPRHKITKRGQNVTFRCDPISEHNRLYWYRQTLGQGPEFLTYFQNEAQLEKSRLLSDRFSAERPKGSFSTLEIQRTEQGDSAMYLCASSLSLSDEQFFGPGTRLTVL.

The CDR3 coding sequence is TGTGCCAGCAGCTTATTAGGGGTGGCAGGGCCCGATCCAACCTATGGCTACACCTTC. Its translation: CASSLLGVAGPDPTYGYTF. This rearrangement joins TRBV7-9 to TRBJ1-2; the D gene is possibly TRBD1 (5 bases). Germline-derived CDR1 and CDR2 are SEHNR and FQNEAQ (reference sequence). Trimming left V 2 bases short and J 4 bases short, with 26 bases between. There are 19 residues in the CDR3. Drawing the rest from reference TRBV7-9 and TRBJ1-2, the complete variable domain is DTGVSQNPRHKITKRGQNVTFRCDPISEHNRLYWYRQTLGQGPEFLTYFQNEAQLEKSRLLSDRFSAERPKGSFSTLEIQRTEQGDSAMYLCASSLLGVAGPDPTYGYTFGSGTRLTVV.

V usage is TRBV10-3 and J usage is TRBJ2-1; 9 nucleotides agree with TRBD1. Germline values: CDR1 ENHRY, CDR2 SYGVKD. This CDR3 region has 15 residues. V trimming: 3 bases; J trimming: 6 bases; junction bases outside the gene matches: 6. In DNA form, the CDR3 reads TGTGCCATCAGTGACTGGACAGGGGTCCTCAATGAGCAGTTCTTC. Amino acids: CAISDWTGVLNEQFF.

J is TRBJ2-7 and V is TRBV5-4, with D possibly being TRBD1 (6 bases). V lost 0 bases and J lost 3, with 16 bases in between. The CDR3 contains 16 residues. Germline values: CDR1 SGHNT, CDR2 YYREEE (reference sequence). The CDR3 protein is CASSLAPAGAYYEQYF. DNA of the CDR3: TGTGCCAGCAGCTTGGCCCCGGCAGGGGCCTACTACGAGCAGTACTTC.

The chain links TRBV19 to TRBJ2-3; 8 positions agree with TRBD2. The V and J ends lost 3 bases and 5 bases, in that order; junction bases with no gene match: 4. The CDR3 length is 14 residues. Germline CDR1 and CDR2: LNHDA and SQIVND (reference sequence). The CDR3 sequence is CASSIGGAGDTQYF. CDR3 bases: TGTGCCAGTAGTATCGGGGGGGCCGGAGATACGCAGTATTTT.

This clone was seen only a few times. The V and J genes are TRBV25-1 and TRBJ1-2; D unclear. The CDR3 spans 15 residues. Trimming shortened V by 1 base and J by 7 bases, and 16 bases separated the two germline ends. Germline CDR1 is MGHDK and CDR2 is SYGVNS. The DNA for the CDR3 is TGTGCCAGCAGTGAATTGTACCGGGGTACTGGTGGCTACACCTTC. This sequence encodes CASSELYRGTGGYTF.

J is TRBJ2-7 and V is TRBV10-1; TRBD2 agrees at 7 bases. Germline V gene sequence: CDR1 WNHNN, CDR2 SYGVQD (reference sequence). The CDR3 runs 16 residues. Trimming took 3 bases from V and 5 from J; bases not matched to a gene: 13. The CDR3 region has the DNA TGCGCCAGCAGTGACTCCTGGGGGGGAACTGGCCACGAGCAGTACGTC. Translating it yields CASSDSWGGTGHEQYV.

The chain combines TRBV29-1 with TRBJ1-1, with a possible D match to TRBD1 (6 bases). The CDR3 sequence is 12 residues long. V lost 3 bases and J 1 base, leaving 6 bases between the germline ends. Germline V CDR1 and CDR2: SQVTM, ANQGSEA. The CDR3 here is CSVDRGNTEAFF. DNA of the CDR3: TGCAGCGTTGACAGGGGGAACACTGAAGCTTTCTTT.

This rearrangement joins TRBV7-9 to TRBJ2-1; TRBD2 matches 9 bases. Per the germline V gene, CDR1 is SEHNR and CDR2 is FQNEAQ (reference sequence). The ends lost 1 base at V and 1 base at J; junction bases unmatched: 2. This CDR3 is 16 amino acids long. The CDR3 loop reads CASSLESGRSYNEQFF. CDR3 nucleotide sequence: TGTGCCAGCAGCTTAGAGAGCGGGAGGTCCTACAATGAGCAGTTCTTC. Full variable domain (remainder filled in from reference TRBV7-9 and TRBJ2-1): DTGVSQNPRHKITKRGQNVTFRCDPISEHNRLYWYRQTLGQGPEFLTYFQNEAQLEKSRLLSDRFSAERPKGSFSTLEIQRTEQGDSAMYLCASSLESGRSYNEQFFGPGTRLTVL.

The J gene is TRBJ2-7, the V gene TRBV2; 9 bases agree with TRBD2. The length of the CDR3 is 16 residues. V lost 2 bases, J lost 3 bases, and 8 bases stayed unmatched. Germline CDR1 reads SNHLY; CDR2 reads FYNNEI. The CDR3 nucleotides are TGTGCCAGCAGTGAATCTGGTAGCGGGAGCCGCTACGAGCAGTACGTC. Translation gives CASSESGSGSRYEQYV.

The chain couples TRBV9 to TRBJ1-1; maybe TRBD1 (5 bases). Deletions cut 0 bases from V and 0 bases from J, with 15 bases between. The CDR3 covers 17 residues. Germline V lookup: CDR1 SGDLS, CDR2 YYNGEE. The CDR3 nucleotides are TGTGCCAGCAGCGTAGGGAGGGGAGAACCTCTGAACACTGAAGCTTTCTTT. It is translated as CASSVGRGEPLNTEAFF.

The chain recombines TRBV11-3 with TRBJ1-1, with 8 bases identical to TRBD1. CDR3 length: 14 amino acids. Germline V CDR1 and CDR2: SGHNT, YENEEA. The ends lost 2 bases at V and 5 bases at J; junction bases unmatched: 4. The CDR3 here is CASSLRTGSTEAFF. The CDR3 bases are TGTGCCAGCAGCTTACGGACAGGGTCGACTGAAGCTTTCTTT.

This sequence joins TRBV29-1 and TRBJ2-3; no firm D call. CDR3 length: 13 amino acids. The germline V gene has CDR1 SQVTM and CDR2 ANQGSEA. V dropped 0 bases and J dropped 2 bases, with 6 bases sitting between them. In nucleotides, the CDR3 is TGCAGCGTTGAAGATCCCAACACAGATACGCAGTATTTT. Translating it yields CSVEDPNTDTQYF.

The chain couples TRBV28 to TRBJ2-2, with 8 bases aligning to TRBD1. CDR1 and CDR2 from the germline V gene are MDHEN and SYDVKM. The CDR3 is 19 residues long. V dropped 5 bases and J dropped 6; count of bases not matched to a gene: 20. CDR3 DNA sequence: TGTGCCAGCAGTCTCGATCCCGACAGGGGAGGACCCACCCCCGGGGAGCTGTTTTTT. Protein product: CASSLDPDRGGPTPGELFF.

V usage is TRBV23-1 and J usage is TRBJ2-7; the match to TRBD2 covers 8 bases. TRBV23-1 is noted as an ORF with a role that remains uncertain. This CDR3 contains 19 residues. J gave up 0 bases and V 0 bases, and 13 bases lay outside the gene matches. The CDR3 nucleotides are TGCGCCAGCAGTCAATCGAGGGGTCAACTAGCGGCAGCCTCCTACGAGCAGTACTTC. As protein: CASSQSRGQLAAASYEQYF.

This clone was found once. V is TRBV6-5 and J is TRBJ2-2; tentatively, D is TRBD2 (7 bases). Per the germline V gene, CDR1 is MNHEY and CDR2 is SVGAGI. With 4 bases removed from V and 4 bases from J, the gap between germline ends came to 16 bases. The CDR3 sequence is 16 residues long. Here the CDR3 reads CASSFLGGLTTGELFF. In DNA, the CDR3 is TGTGCCAGCAGTTTCCTCGGGGGGCTTACCACCGGGGAGCTGTTTTTT.

The V and J genes are TRBV10-3 and TRBJ1-5, with 8 bases aligning to TRBD1. The CDR3 sequence is 14 residues long. Trimming cost V 10 bases and J 4 bases; bases outside gene matches: 9. Germline assignment: CDR1 ENHRY and CDR2 SYGVKD. The CDR3 spells CATSVTGGNQPQHF. For the CDR3, the DNA is TGTGCCACTTCTGTAACAGGGGGTAATCAGCCCCAGCATTTT.

V gene TRBV18 combines with J gene TRBJ2-5; the match to TRBD2 covers 8 bases. Germline values: CDR1 KGHSH, CDR2 LQKENI. The ends lost 3 bases at V and 0 bases at J; junction bases unmatched: 6. The CDR3 spans 16 residues. CDR3 sequence reads: CASSPLLAEYQETQYF. In DNA, the CDR3 is TGTGCCAGCTCACCCCTACTAGCGGAGTACCAAGAGACCCAGTACTTC. Based on the CDR3 plus reference TRBV18 and TRBJ2-5, the full variable domain is NAGVMQNPRHLVRRRGQEARLRCSPMKGHSHVYWYRQLPEEGLKFMVYLQKENIIDESGMPKERFSAEFPKEGPSILRIQQVVRGDSAAYFCASSPLLAEYQETQYFGPGTRLLVL.

CDR3 in DNA: TGTGCCAGCTCACCCAAGTCGGCTAGCGGGAGGAAATACAATGAGCAGTTCTTC. Its protein product is CASSPKSASGRKYNEQFF. The chain has TRBV18 and TRBJ2-1; 11 positions match TRBD2. There are 18 residues in the CDR3. V lost 3 bases, J lost 4 bases, and 11 bases stayed unmatched. Germline V gene sequence: CDR1 KGHSH, CDR2 LQKENI.

The J gene is TRBJ2-1, the V gene TRBV30, with 9 positions matching TRBD2. The CDR3 extends over 15 amino acids. Germline V CDR1 and CDR2: GTSNPN, SVGIG (reference sequence). With V trimmed by 0 bases and J by 8 bases, 8 bases remained unmatched. CDR3 coding DNA: TGTGCCTGGAGTGTCAGACTAGCGGTCGACCATGAGCAGTTCTTC. This gives the protein CAWSVRLAVDHEQFF.

With regard to this clone: A junction boundary mismatches the germline segment, possibly from a read error. The genes are TRBV6-5 and TRBJ2-1; TRBD2 aligns across 7 bases. The germline CDR1 and CDR2 sequences are MNHEY and SVGAGI. The CDR3 consists of 12 residues. CDR3 sequence (DNA): TGTGCCAGCAGGAGGGACTACGATGAGCAGTTCTTC. Encoded protein: CASRRDYDEQFF.

This clone has just one count. This chain uses TRBV25-1 with TRBJ1-4; D possibly corresponds to TRBD1 (6 bases). Looked up from germline, CDR1 is MGHDK and CDR2 is SYGVNS. This CDR3 is 15 amino acids long. Trimming left V 0 bases short and J 7 bases short, with 12 bases between. This chain's CDR3 is CASSEYGGAVEKLFF. The CDR3 coding sequence is TGTGCCAGCAGTGAATATGGGGGGGCGGTTGAAAAACTGTTTTTT.

The chain carries TRBV5-1 and TRBJ2-3, with D hard to call. The CDR3 has 15 amino acids. Looked up from germline, CDR1 is SGHRS and CDR2 is YFSETQ. Trimming left V 0 bases short and J 2 bases short, with 10 bases between. The CDR3: CASSLAAVVTDTQYF. CDR3 in DNA: TGCGCCAGCAGCTTGGCCGCGGTAGTCACAGATACGCAGTATTTT.

V usage is TRBV27 and J usage is TRBJ2-1; D is possibly TRBD2 (5 bases). The CDR3 runs 17 residues. CDR1 is MNHEY and CDR2 is SMNVEV in the germline V gene (reference sequence). The germline V and J ends were trimmed by 7 bases and 0 bases, with 19 bases remaining between them. The CDR3 DNA follows: TGTGCCAGCACCAGAAGAGGCGGGTTCGGCTCCTACAATGAGCAGTTCTTC. Protein: CASTRRGGFGSYNEQFF.